This TCR beta chain comes out of a study of T cells in tuberculosis. Clones were sequenced by immunoSEQ multiplex PCR, and TCRdb holds only the in-frame ones, with some missing. The sample contains more than 45,000 clones, 88% of which appear only once. Cells were sorted from thawed PBMC rested overnight and stained with GMM-loaded CD1B tetramer, viability dye and anti-CD3. CD1B tetramers were loaded with Rhodococcus equi-derived C32 glucose monomycolate. Germline trimming cut 5 bases from V and 5 bases from J; bases unmatched to any gene: 4. The CDR3 loop spans 15 amino acids. Germline V lookup: CDR1 SGHTA, CDR2 FQGTGA.

The sequenced sample consisted of CD1b-GMM tetramer-negative cells sorted from PBMCs. The TCR originated in an adult woman with latent tuberculosis. This chain links TRBV7-3 with TRBJ2-1; 12 nucleotides align to TRBD2. This CDR3 is CASSPASGGDNEQFF. As DNA, the CDR3 is TGTGCCAGCAGCCCGGCTAGCGGGGGGGACAATGAGCAGTTCTTC.